These 25 T cell receptor beta chains originate from one sample sequenced in a study of blood T cell repertoires in COVID-19. Sequenced by immunoSEQ multiplex PCR; TCRdb stores in-frame clones only, minus some. This sample yields under 350,000 clones, of which 75% to 90% are seen a single time; approximately 4.3% belongs to the top ten. The specimen sequenced was peripheral blood. These receptors all come from a man in his forties or fifties with acute or convalescent COVID-19.

The chain uses TRBV5-5 and TRBJ1-4; 7 bases match TRBD1. The CDR3 loop spans 13 amino acids. J was trimmed by 7 bases and V by 0 bases; bases with no gene match: 0. Looked up from germline, CDR1 is SGHKS and CDR2 is YYEKEE (reference sequence). CDR3 DNA: TGTGCCAGCAGCTTGGACAGGGGTGAAAAACTGTTTTTT. Translated, it gives CASSLDRGEKLFF. Full variable domain (missing parts from reference TRBV5-5 and TRBJ1-4): DAGVTQSPTHLIKTRGQQVTLRCSPISGHKSVSWYQQVLGQGPQFIFQYYEKEERGRGNFPDRFSARQFPNYSSELNVNALLLGDSALYLCASSLDRGEKLFFGSGTQLSVL.

The genes are TRBV5-1 and TRBJ2-1; 16 bases are a match to TRBD2. Per germline, CDR1 SGHRS and CDR2 YFSETQ. The CDR3 runs 15 residues. J gave up 15 bases and V 6 bases, and 12 bases lay outside the gene matches. This chain's CDR3 is CASTPGTSGGARPFF. The CDR3 DNA reads TGCGCCAGCACACCCGGGACTAGCGGGGGGGCCCGGCCGTTCTTC.

The chain is built from TRBV30 and TRBJ1-1; possibly TRBD1 for D (6 bases). Germline V gene lookup returns CDR1 GTSNPN and CDR2 SVGIG (reference sequence). Deletions cut 8 bases from V and 1 base from J, with 8 bases between. The CDR3 loop spans 11 amino acids. CDR3 loop: CATTGNTEAFF. The CDR3 nucleotides are TGTGCCACGACAGGGAACACTGAAGCTTTCTTT.

As for this clone: Other DNA sequences within the sample encode an identical CDR3. The chain carries TRBV28 and TRBJ1-2; 8 positions agree with TRBD1. The V and J ends lost 5 bases and 4 bases, in that order; junction bases with no gene match: 3. CDR1 is MDHEN, CDR2 SYDVKM, per germline. The CDR3 spans 13 residues. The CDR3 DNA reads TGTGCCAGCAGTCTAGACAGGGGCTATGGCTACACCTTC. The encoded protein is CASSLDRGYGYTF.

The rearrangement uses TRBV19 and TRBJ1-2; 11 bases align to TRBD1. The CDR3 covers 13 residues. Germline CDR1 LNHDA, CDR2 SQIVND (reference sequence). Trimming at V came to 5 bases and at J to 4 bases, leaving 0 bases not matched to a gene. DNA for the CDR3: TGTGCCAGTAGTGGGACAGGGGGCTATGGCTACACCTTC. Residues: CASSGTGGYGYTF. Together with reference TRBV19 and TRBJ1-2, the CDR3 gives the full variable domain: DGGITQSPKYLFRKEGQNVTLSCEQNLNHDAMYWYRQDPGQGLRLIYYSQIVNDFQKGDIAEGYSVSREKKESFPLTVTSAQKNPTAFYLCASSGTGGYGYTFGSGTRLTVV.

Here the CDR3 reads CASSEVGHSSGNTIYF. For the CDR3, the DNA is TGTGCCAGCAGTGAAGTAGGACACAGCTCTGGAAACACCATATATTTT. The chain combines TRBV6-1 with TRBJ1-3, with D possibly TRBD1 on 5 matching bases. The CDR3 is 16 residues long. V shed 1 base and J shed 0 bases, with 10 bases lying between them. Per germline, CDR1 MNHNS and CDR2 SASEGT.

V usage is TRBV9 and J usage is TRBJ2-1; the match to TRBD1 covers 8 bases. The length of the CDR3 is 15 residues. CDR1 and CDR2 from the germline V gene are SGDLS and YYNGEE. Trimming took 4 bases from V and 3 from J; bases not matched to a gene: 6. DNA of the CDR3: TGTGCCAGCAGCCCTGGACAGGGACTCTACAATGAGCAGTTCTTC. This sequence encodes CASSPGQGLYNEQFF.

CDR3 region: CASSLTRGTGNTIYF. The CDR3 region has the DNA TGTGCCAGCAGCCTAACGCGGGGGACTGGAAACACCATATATTTT. The chain recombines TRBV27 with TRBJ1-3; perhaps TRBD1 as D (5 bases). Deletions cut 6 bases from V and 2 bases from J, with 14 bases between. Germline-derived CDR1 and CDR2 are MNHEY and SMNVEV (reference sequence). The CDR3 consists of 15 residues.

The chain carries TRBV15 and TRBJ1-1; 7 positions match TRBD1. V was pared by 0 bases and J by 2 bases, with 15 bases of the junction left unmatched. This CDR3 is 19 amino acids long. Germline loops: CDR1 LNHNV, CDR2 YYDKDF (reference sequence). DNA of the CDR3: TGTGCCACCAGCAGAGACACAGGGGAACAACCGGGTCCCAACACTGAAGCTTTCTTT. It is translated as CATSRDTGEQPGPNTEAFF.

The sample holds a few counts of this clone. The DNA for the CDR3 is TGTGCCAGCAGTAGGGAGAGGGACACTGAAGCTTTCTTT. Protein: CASSRERDTEAFF. The genes are TRBV2 and TRBJ1-1; D not resolved. Germline V lookup: CDR1 SNHLY, CDR2 FYNNEI. The CDR3 is 13 residues long. V lost 5 bases to trimming and J lost 3 bases, with 10 bases between them.

V usage is TRBV5-1 and J usage is TRBJ2-3, with 8 bases aligning to TRBD2. This CDR3 spans 14 amino acids. J gave up 6 bases and V 2 bases, and 5 bases lay outside the gene matches. CDR1 and CDR2 (germline): SGHRS, YFSETQ. In DNA, the CDR3 is TGCGCCAGCAGCTTCGGGACTAGGGGCGATACGCAGTATTTT. This encodes CASSFGTRGDTQYF.

The V call is TRBV12-5, the J call TRBJ1-1; TRBD1 agrees at 8 bases. The CDR3 extends over 14 amino acids. Per the germline V gene, CDR1 is LGHNT and CDR2 is FRNRAP. J gave up 5 bases and V 1 base, and 3 bases lay outside the gene matches. The CDR3 loop is CASGLGRGLTEAFF. CDR3 bases: TGTGCTAGTGGTTTGGGCAGGGGGCTAACTGAAGCTTTCTTT.

The chain is built from TRBV10-3 and TRBJ2-1; D is possibly TRBD1 (6 bases). The germline CDR1 and CDR2 sequences are ENHRY and SYGVKD. There are 12 residues in the CDR3. V was shortened by 6 bases and J by 6 bases, with 9 bases between the two germline ends. CDR3 protein: CAIRQDSNEQFF. The CDR3 DNA sequence: TGTGCCATCAGACAGGACAGCAATGAGCAGTTCTTC.

This chain joins TRBV2 and TRBJ1-2; no definite D call. The germline CDR1 and CDR2 sequences are SNHLY and FYNNEI. V gave up 5 bases and J gave up 2 bases, with 12 bases separating them. The CDR3 length is 14 residues. The CDR3 coding sequence is TGTGCCAGCAGTCCGCGGGCGGGGAACTATGGCTACACCTTC. This translates into CASSPRAGNYGYTF.

V is TRBV10-1 and J is TRBJ2-7, with 9 nucleotides matching TRBD2. CDR1 is WNHNN, CDR2 SYGVQD, per germline (reference sequence). The CDR3 has 16 amino acids. Losses at the gene ends were 0 bases for V and 2 bases for J; bases not matched to a gene: 5. Here the CDR3 DNA reads TGCGCCAGCAGTGAGTCTGGGGGCGGGGGGGCCTACGAGCAGTACTTC. It yields the protein CASSESGGGGAYEQYF.

This chain joins TRBV4-2 and TRBJ2-2; D is unclear. Trimming took 1 base from V and 2 from J, leaving 8 bases between them. CDR3 length equals 15 residues. CDR1 is LGHNA and CDR2 is YNFKEQ in the germline V gene. CDR3 residues: CASSQGSINTGELFF. CDR3 nucleotides: TGTGCCAGCAGCCAAGGGTCTATTAACACCGGGGAGCTGTTTTTT.

This rearrangement joins TRBV6-5 to TRBJ2-7; TRBD1 is a possible D gene (6 bases). V gave up 0 bases and J gave up 2 bases, with 11 bases separating them. Germline V gene lookup returns CDR1 MNHEY and CDR2 SVGAGI. The CDR3 is made up of 15 amino acids. The DNA for the CDR3 is TGTGCCAGCAGTTACTCTGGGGACATGCCCTACGAGCAGTACTTC. It encodes CASSYSGDMPYEQYF.

The rearrangement joins TRBV6-5 to TRBJ1-3; TRBD1 is a possible D gene (5 bases). The CDR3 contains 13 residues. Looked up from germline, CDR1 is MNHEY and CDR2 is SVGAGI. V was trimmed by 6 bases and J by 2 bases, leaving 8 bases between them. The CDR3, as DNA: TGTGCCAGCAGGCAGGGCCCTGGAAACACCATATATTTT. It encodes CASRQGPGNTIYF.

The chain joins TRBV5-4 to TRBJ1-2; 8 nucleotides line up with TRBD1. Germline CDR1 SGHNT, CDR2 YYREEE (reference sequence). CDR3 size: 14 residues. V lost 2 bases and J lost 5; bases outside the gene matches: 5. In nucleotides, the CDR3 is TGTGCCAGCAGCTTCCAGGGGGCATTTTATGGCTACACCTTC. Its translation: CASSFQGAFYGYTF.

V is TRBV7-9 and J is TRBJ2-7; D not resolved. Germline CDR1 SEHNR, CDR2 FQNEAQ (reference sequence). V lost 8 bases to trimming and J lost 1 base, with 12 bases between them. This CDR3 comprises 13 residues. The CDR3 DNA follows: TGTGCCAGCTCCGACTCGGCGTCCTACGAGCAGTACTTC. Encoded protein: CASSDSASYEQYF.

The chain joins TRBV5-1 to TRBJ2-3; 10 nucleotides match TRBD1. The J segment lost 5 bases and the V segment lost 4 bases, leaving 7 bases of the junction unmatched. CDR3 length: 15 residues. Germline V gives CDR1 SGHRS, CDR2 YFSETQ. CDR3 nucleotides: TGCGCCAGCAGCCGCGGACAGGGGGTTTTAGATACGCAGTATTTT. Its translation is CASSRGQGVLDTQYF.

The sample holds one count of this clone. This chain links TRBV2 with TRBJ2-7; 11 nucleotides align to TRBD1. This CDR3 contains 14 residues. The germline CDR1 and CDR2 sequences are SNHLY and FYNNEI. V was pared by 6 bases and J by 1 base, with 2 bases of the junction left unmatched. This CDR3 is CASSGQGASYEQYF. CDR3 nucleotide sequence: TGTGCCAGCAGCGGACAGGGGGCTTCCTACGAGCAGTACTTC. Filled out from reference TRBV2 and TRBJ2-7, the complete variable domain reads EPEVTQTPSHQVTQMGQEVILRCVPISNHLYFYWYRQILGQKVEFLVSFYNNEISEKSEIFDDQFSVERPDGSNFTLKIRSTKLEDSAMYFCASSGQGASYEQYFGPGTRLTVT.

The rearrangement joins TRBV4-2 to TRBJ2-3, with D tentatively TRBD2 (7 bases). Germline-derived CDR1 and CDR2 are LGHNA and YNFKEQ. V was cut by 1 base and J by 7 bases, with 24 bases left in between. CDR3 length equals 18 residues. CDR3 residues: CASSQGTGAGAGGNTQYF. For the CDR3, the DNA is TGTGCCAGCAGCCAAGGGACCGGGGCGGGGGCCGGGGGAAATACGCAGTATTTT.

The genes are TRBV10-3 and TRBJ1-1; no definite D call. Per germline, CDR1 ENHRY and CDR2 SYGVKD. Trimming removed 0 bases at V and 6 bases at J, with 8 bases between. CDR3 length: 13 residues. CDR3: CAISESLRPEAFF. CDR3 DNA: TGTGCCATCAGTGAGTCTTTGAGGCCTGAAGCTTTCTTT.

The rearrangement joins TRBV5-8 to TRBJ1-1; unclear D gene. Per the germline V gene, CDR1 is SGHTS and CDR2 is YDEGEE. This CDR3 comprises 15 residues. Trimming took 3 bases from V and 6 from J, leaving 18 bases between them. The CDR3 sequence: CASSSPRVFRPEAFF. The CDR3 region has the DNA TGTGCCAGCAGCTCCCCCCGGGTTTTTAGGCCTGAAGCTTTCTTT.